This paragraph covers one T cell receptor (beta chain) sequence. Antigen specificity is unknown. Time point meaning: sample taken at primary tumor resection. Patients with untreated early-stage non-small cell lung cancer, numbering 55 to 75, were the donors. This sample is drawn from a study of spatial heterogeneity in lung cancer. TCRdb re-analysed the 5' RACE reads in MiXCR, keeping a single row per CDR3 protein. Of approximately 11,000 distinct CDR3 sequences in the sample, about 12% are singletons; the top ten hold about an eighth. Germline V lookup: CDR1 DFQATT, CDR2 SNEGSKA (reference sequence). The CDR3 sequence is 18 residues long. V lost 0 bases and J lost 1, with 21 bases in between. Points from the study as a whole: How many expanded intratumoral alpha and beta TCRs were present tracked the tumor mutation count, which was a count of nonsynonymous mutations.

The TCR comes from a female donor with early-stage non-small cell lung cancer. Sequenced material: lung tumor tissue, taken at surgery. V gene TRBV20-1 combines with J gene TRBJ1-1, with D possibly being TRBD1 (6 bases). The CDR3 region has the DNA TGCAGTGCTAGAGATGTCCAGGCGGGGGGGGCCCGGAACACTGAAGCTTTCTTT. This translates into CSARDVQAGGARNTEAFF.